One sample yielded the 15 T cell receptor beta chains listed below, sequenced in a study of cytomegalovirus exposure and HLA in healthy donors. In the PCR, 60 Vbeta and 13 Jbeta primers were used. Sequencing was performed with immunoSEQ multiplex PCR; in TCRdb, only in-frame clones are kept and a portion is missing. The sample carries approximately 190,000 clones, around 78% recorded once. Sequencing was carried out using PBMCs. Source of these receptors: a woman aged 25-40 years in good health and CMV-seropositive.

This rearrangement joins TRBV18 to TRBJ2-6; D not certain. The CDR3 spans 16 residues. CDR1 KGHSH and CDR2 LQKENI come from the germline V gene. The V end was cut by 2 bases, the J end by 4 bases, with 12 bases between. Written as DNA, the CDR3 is TGTGCCAGCTCACCAGATGAGGCGCGAGGGGCCAACGTCCTGACTTTC. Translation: CASSPDEARGANVLTF.

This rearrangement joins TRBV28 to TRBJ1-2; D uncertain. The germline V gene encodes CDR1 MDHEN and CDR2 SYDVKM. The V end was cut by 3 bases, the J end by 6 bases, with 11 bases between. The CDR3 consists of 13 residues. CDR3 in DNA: TGTGCCAGCAGTTTTGGGGAGGCCAATGGCTACACCTTC. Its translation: CASSFGEANGYTF.

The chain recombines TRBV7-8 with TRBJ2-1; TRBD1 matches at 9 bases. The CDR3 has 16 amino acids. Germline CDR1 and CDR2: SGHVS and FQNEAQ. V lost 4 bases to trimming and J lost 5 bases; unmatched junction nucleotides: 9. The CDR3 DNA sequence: TGTGCCAGCAGCTCCACCCCGGGACAGGGTGACAATGAGCAGTTCTTC. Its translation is CASSSTPGQGDNEQFF.

The CDR3 bases are TGCGCCAGCAGCCAAGGGCTAGCGTCCTACTCCGGGGAGCTGTTTTTT. It is translated as CASSQGLASYSGELFF. The chain carries TRBV4-3 and TRBJ2-2; D is perhaps TRBD2 (6 bases). The germline V gene encodes CDR1 LGHNA and CDR2 YSLEER. V lost 1 base to trimming and J lost 6 bases, with 15 bases between them. The CDR3 is made up of 16 amino acids.

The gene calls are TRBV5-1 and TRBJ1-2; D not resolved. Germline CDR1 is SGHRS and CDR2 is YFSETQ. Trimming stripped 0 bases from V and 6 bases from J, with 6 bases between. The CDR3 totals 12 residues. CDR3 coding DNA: TGCGCCAGCAGCTTGGACAGTAATGGCTACACCTTC. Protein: CASSLDSNGYTF.

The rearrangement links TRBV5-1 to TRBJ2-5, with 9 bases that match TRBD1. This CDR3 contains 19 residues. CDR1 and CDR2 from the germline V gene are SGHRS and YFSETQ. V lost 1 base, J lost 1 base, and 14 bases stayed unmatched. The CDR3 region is CASSLFGQGSGAIQETQYF. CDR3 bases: TGCGCCAGCAGCTTGTTCGGACAGGGGAGCGGGGCCATCCAAGAGACCCAGTACTTC.

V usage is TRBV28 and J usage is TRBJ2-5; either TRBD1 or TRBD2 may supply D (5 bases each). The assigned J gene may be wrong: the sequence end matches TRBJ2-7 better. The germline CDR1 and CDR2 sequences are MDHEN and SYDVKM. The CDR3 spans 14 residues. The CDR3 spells CASTLSLGGYEQYF. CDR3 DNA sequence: TGTGCCAGCACCCTCAGCCTTGGGGGCTACGAGCAGTACTTC.

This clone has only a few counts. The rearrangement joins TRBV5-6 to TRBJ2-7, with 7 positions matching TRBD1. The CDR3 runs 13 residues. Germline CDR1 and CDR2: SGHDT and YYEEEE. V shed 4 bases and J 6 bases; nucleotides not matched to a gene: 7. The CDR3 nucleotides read TGTGCCAGCAGCCGAACAGGGGTAGCCGAGCAGTACTTC. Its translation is CASSRTGVAEQYF.

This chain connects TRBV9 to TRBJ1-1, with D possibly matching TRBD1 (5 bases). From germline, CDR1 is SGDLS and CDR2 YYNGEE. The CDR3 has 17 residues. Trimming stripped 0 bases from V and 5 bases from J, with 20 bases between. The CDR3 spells CASSVAPGVGPGTEAFF. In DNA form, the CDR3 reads TGTGCCAGCAGCGTAGCCCCGGGGGTCGGACCTGGGACTGAAGCTTTCTTT.

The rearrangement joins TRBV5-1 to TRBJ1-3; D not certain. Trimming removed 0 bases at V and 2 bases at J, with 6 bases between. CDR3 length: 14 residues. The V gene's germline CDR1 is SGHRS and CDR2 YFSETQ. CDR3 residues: CASSLEETGNTIYF. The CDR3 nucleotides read TGCGCCAGCAGCTTGGAGGAGACTGGAAACACCATATATTTT.

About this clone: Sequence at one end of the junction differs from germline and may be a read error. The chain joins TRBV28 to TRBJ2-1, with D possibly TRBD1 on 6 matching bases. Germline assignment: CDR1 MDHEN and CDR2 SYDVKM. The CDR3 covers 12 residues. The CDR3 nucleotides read TGTGCCAGCAGTCGGGTCAGGGGCGGGCCGATCTTC. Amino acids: CASSRVRGGPIF.

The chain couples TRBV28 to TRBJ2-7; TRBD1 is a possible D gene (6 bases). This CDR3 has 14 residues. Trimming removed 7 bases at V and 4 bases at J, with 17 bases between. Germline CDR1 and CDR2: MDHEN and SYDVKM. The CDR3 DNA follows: TGTGCCAGCAACCAGGGGTATAGGAATTACGAGCAGTACTTC. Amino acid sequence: CASNQGYRNYEQYF.

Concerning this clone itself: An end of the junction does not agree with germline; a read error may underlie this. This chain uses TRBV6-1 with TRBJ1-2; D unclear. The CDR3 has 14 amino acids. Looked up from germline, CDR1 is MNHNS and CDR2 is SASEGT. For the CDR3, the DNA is TGTGCCAGCAGTCAAGCCCGGGGTGGGCATGGCTACACCTTC. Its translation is CASSQARGGHGYTF.

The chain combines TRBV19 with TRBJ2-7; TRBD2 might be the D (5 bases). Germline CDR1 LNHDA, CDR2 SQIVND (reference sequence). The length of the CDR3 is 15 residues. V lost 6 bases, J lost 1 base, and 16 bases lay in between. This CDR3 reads CASSRERVGSYEQYF. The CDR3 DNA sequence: TGTGCCAGTAGCCGAGAGAGGGTAGGGTCCTACGAGCAGTACTTC.

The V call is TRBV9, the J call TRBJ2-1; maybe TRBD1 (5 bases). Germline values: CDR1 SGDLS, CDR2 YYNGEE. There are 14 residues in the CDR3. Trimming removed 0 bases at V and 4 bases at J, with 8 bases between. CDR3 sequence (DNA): TGTGCCAGCAGCGTAGGGGGCGGTTACAATGAGCAGTTCTTC. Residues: CASSVGGGYNEQFF.